Below, 22 T cell receptor beta chains from the same sample are listed, as sequenced in a study of blood T cell repertoires in COVID-19. Profiled with immunoSEQ multiplex PCR; TCRdb holds only in-frame clones, not every one. This sample has 110,000 or so clones, with about 85% found just once. Source material: peripheral blood. The source is a man aged 35-49 years with acute or convalescent COVID-19.

The rearrangement links TRBV30 to TRBJ2-1; 11 positions agree with TRBD1. The CDR3 is 15 amino acids. V trimming: 0 bases; J trimming: 6 bases; junction bases outside the gene matches: 4. Looked up from germline, CDR1 is GTSNPN and CDR2 is SVGIG (reference sequence). CDR3 sequence (DNA): TGTGCCTGGAGTGTACTAGGGACAGGGGGCAATGAGCAGTTCTTC. Amino acids: CAWSVLGTGGNEQFF. Full variable domain (remainder filled in from reference TRBV30 and TRBJ2-1): SQTIHQWPATLVQPVGSPLSLECTVEGTSNPNLYWYRQAAGRGLQLLFYSVGIGQISSEVPQNLSASRPQDRQFILSSKKLLLSDSGFYLCAWSVLGTGGNEQFFGPGTRLTVL.

The rearrangement links TRBV29-1 to TRBJ2-1; D is ambiguous. V lost 4 bases, J lost 7 bases, and 17 bases lay in between. Germline assignment: CDR1 SQVTM and CDR2 ANQGSEA. The CDR3 runs to 14 residues. CDR3 region: CSVGAYSGVNEQFF. The CDR3 nucleotides read TGCAGCGTTGGGGCATATAGTGGCGTGAATGAGCAGTTCTTC.

The chain joins TRBV5-6 to TRBJ2-7, with 10 bases fitting TRBD1. The CDR3 loop spans 19 amino acids. Per germline, CDR1 SGHDT and CDR2 YYEEEE. The V gene end was trimmed by 1 base and the J gene end by 4 bases; junction bases not matched to a gene: 17. The CDR3, as DNA: TGTGCCAGCAGCTTGAGGTTTTGGACAGGGGGAGGACATGGGTACGAGCAGTACTTC. This gives the protein CASSLRFWTGGGHGYEQYF.

The rearrangement joins TRBV7-9 to TRBJ2-5; 11 positions match TRBD2. After removal of 5 bases from V and 1 base from J, the junction contained 12 bases not matched to a gene. Germline CDR1 SEHNR, CDR2 FQNEAQ (reference sequence). This CDR3 comprises 18 residues. The CDR3 protein is CASSHTRLAGGIQETQYF. CDR3 in DNA: TGTGCCAGCAGCCACACCCGGCTAGCGGGGGGAATCCAAGAGACCCAGTACTTC.

The chain employs TRBV19 and TRBJ2-3, with a tentative D call TRBD1 (6 bases). Deletions cut 2 bases from V and 0 bases from J, with 12 bases between. CDR1 and CDR2 from the germline V gene are LNHDA and SQIVND (reference sequence). CDR3 length: 16 residues. This CDR3 is CASSIRGRGSTDTQYF. The CDR3 DNA is TGTGCCAGTAGTATACGTGGCAGGGGAAGCACAGATACGCAGTATTTT.

This clone occurred once. V usage is TRBV10-3 and J usage is TRBJ2-1; 12 nucleotides line up with TRBD1. CDR1 ENHRY and CDR2 SYGVKD come from the germline V gene. The CDR3 contains 16 residues. The junction had 12 bases not matched to a gene; V was cut back by 7 bases and J by 8 bases. CDR3: CAITMGQGAPFDEQFF. The CDR3 DNA reads TGTGCCATCACCATGGGACAGGGGGCGCCGTTCGATGAGCAGTTCTTC.

The chain has TRBV7-9 and TRBJ2-2, with D perhaps TRBD2 (5 bases). Trimming pared 6 bases from V and 4 bases from J, leaving 15 bases between. The CDR3 contains 15 residues. The germline V gene has CDR1 SEHNR and CDR2 FQNEAQ (reference sequence). This chain's CDR3 is CASSKSGGGTGELFF. The CDR3 nucleotides are TGTGCCAGCAGTAAAAGCGGTGGTGGCACCGGGGAGCTGTTTTTT.

The chain has TRBV7-8 and TRBJ2-5, with D perhaps TRBD2 (5 bases). V was shortened by 5 bases and J by 5 bases, with 21 bases between the two germline ends. The CDR3 loop spans 16 amino acids. The germline CDR1 and CDR2 sequences are SGHVS and FQNEAQ. Here the CDR3 DNA reads TGTGCCAGCAGCCCCTACCTGGGAGCTATCGGGGAGACCCAGTACTTC. Translating it yields CASSPYLGAIGETQYF. Full variable domain (remainder filled in from reference TRBV7-8 and TRBJ2-5): GAGVSQSPRYKVAKRGQDVALRCDPISGHVSLFWYQQALGQGPEFLTYFQNEAQLDKSGLPSDRFFAERPEGSVSTLKIQRTQQEDSAVYLCASSPYLGAIGETQYFGPGTRLLVL.

Only one count was recorded for this clone. This chain uses TRBV6-5 with TRBJ2-7; tentative D call: TRBD1 (5 bases). CDR3 size: 14 residues. Germline CDR1 is MNHEY and CDR2 is SVGAGI. The ends were cut back, 0 bases at V and 3 bases at J, with 9 bases in the middle. The CDR3 region is CASSYSRDSYEQYF. As DNA, the CDR3 is TGTGCCAGCAGTTACTCGCGAGACAGCTACGAGCAGTACTTC.

The V gene is TRBV6-4, the J gene TRBJ1-2; D is possibly TRBD1 (6 bases). Trimming removed 4 bases from V and 2 bases from J, with 14 bases in between. The CDR3 runs to 15 residues. Germline V gives CDR1 MRHNA, CDR2 SNTAGT. The CDR3, as DNA: TGTGCCAGCAGTGGCGGACAGATAATCAACTATGGCTACACCTTC. Translation gives CASSGGQIINYGYTF.

This sequence joins TRBV9 and TRBJ2-3; D perhaps matches TRBD1 (5 bases). CDR1 SGDLS and CDR2 YYNGEE come from the germline V gene. The germline V and J ends were trimmed by 0 bases and 6 bases, with 11 bases remaining between them. The CDR3 covers 14 residues. The CDR3 DNA follows: TGTGCCAGCAGCGTAGGATCAGGGCGGGATACGCAGTATTTT. This codes for CASSVGSGRDTQYF.

CDR3 in amino acids: CASSLGLEVNEQYF. The DNA for the CDR3 is TGCGCCAGCAGCTTGGGGCTAGAAGTAAACGAGCAGTACTTC. The J gene is TRBJ2-7, the V gene TRBV5-1; no firm D call. The germline gives CDR1 SGHRS, CDR2 YFSETQ. The V end lost 0 bases, the J end lost 5 bases, and 12 bases lay between the germline ends. The CDR3 length is 14 residues.

This chain joins TRBV5-4 and TRBJ2-3, with 8 bases matching TRBD2. Germline V gives CDR1 SGHNT, CDR2 YYREEE (reference sequence). The CDR3 loop spans 14 amino acids. V shed 0 bases and J 4 bases; nucleotides not matched to a gene: 1. In DNA form, the CDR3 reads TGTGCCAGCAGCTTGGCCGGGGGGGCAGATACGCAGTATTTT. The encoded protein is CASSLAGGADTQYF. Full variable domain (missing parts from reference TRBV5-4 and TRBJ2-3): ETGVTQSPTHLIKTRGQQVTLRCSSQSGHNTVSWYQQALGQGPQFIFQYYREEENGRGNFPPRFSGLQFPNYSSELNVNALELDDSALYLCASSLAGGADTQYFGPGTRLTVL.

This rearrangement joins TRBV7-2 to TRBJ2-1, with 10 bases lining up with TRBD2. Trimming cost V 5 bases and J 0 bases; bases outside gene matches: 7. This CDR3 has 17 residues. Germline loops: CDR1 SGHTA, CDR2 FQGNSA. The CDR3 sequence is CASSLPERGGSYNEQFF. CDR3 nucleotide sequence: TGTGCCAGCAGCCTACCTGAGCGGGGGGGCTCCTACAATGAGCAGTTCTTC. The full variable domain, rest sourced from reference TRBV7-2 and TRBJ2-1, is GAGVSQSPSNKVTEKGKDVELRCDPISGHTALYWYRQSLGQGLEFLIYFQGNSAPDKSGLPSDRFSAERTGGSVSTLTIQRTQQEDSAVYLCASSLPERGGSYNEQFFGPGTRLTVL.

The chain joins TRBV14 to TRBJ1-2; the D is unclear. The V gene lost 0 bases and the J gene lost 2 bases, with 4 bases spanning the gap. The CDR3 has 13 amino acids. Germline V lookup: CDR1 SGHDN, CDR2 FVKESK. CDR3 sequence (DNA): TGTGCCAGCAGCCAAGACCGGAACTATGGCTACACCTTC. As protein: CASSQDRNYGYTF. The full variable domain, its missing parts supplied by reference TRBV14 and TRBJ1-2, is EAGVTQFPSHSVIEKGQTVTLRCDPISGHDNLYWYRRVMGKEIKFLLHFVKESKQDESGMPNNRFLAERTGGTYSTLKVQPAELEDSGVYFCASSQDRNYGYTFGSGTRLTVV.

The rearrangement joins TRBV4-1 to TRBJ2-1; D unclear. Germline V gene sequence: CDR1 MGHRA, CDR2 YSYEKL. V was cut by 6 bases and J by 0 bases, with 9 bases left in between. This CDR3 comprises 14 residues. This CDR3 reads CASSHLVSYNEQFF. CDR3 bases: TGCGCCAGCAGTCACCTAGTCTCCTACAATGAGCAGTTCTTC.

The chain has TRBV12-5 and TRBJ2-1; 9 nucleotides agree with TRBD2. This CDR3 contains 17 residues. Germline V gene data show CDR1 as LGHNT and CDR2 as FRNRAP. J gave up 7 bases and V 1 base, and 11 bases lay outside the gene matches. The chain's CDR3 is CASGLDLSGGPWNEQFF. The CDR3 DNA reads TGTGCTAGTGGTTTGGACCTAAGCGGGGGGCCGTGGAATGAGCAGTTCTTC.

This chain joins TRBV27 and TRBJ2-6; TRBD2 aligns across 8 bases. Germline V CDR1 and CDR2: MNHEY, SMNVEV (reference sequence). J gave up 0 bases and V 4 bases, and 5 bases lay outside the gene matches. CDR3 size: 17 residues. The CDR3 DNA reads as TGTGCCAGCAGTTCCCGAGGGACTAGCTCTGGGGCCAACGTCCTGACTTTC. Translation gives CASSSRGTSSGANVLTF.

The rearrangement uses TRBV6-5 and TRBJ1-1; 10 bases are a match to TRBD1. There are 13 residues in the CDR3. The V segment lost 6 bases and the J segment 4 bases; nucleotides outside the gene matches: 2. Germline CDR1 is MNHEY and CDR2 is SVGAGI. The CDR3 DNA reads TGTGCCAGCAGCGACAGGGGGCTCACTGAAGCTTTCTTT. Translation: CASSDRGLTEAFF.

This clone is a singleton in its sample. The chain joins TRBV6-5 to TRBJ2-7, with a weak D call TRBD2 (7 bases). The V gene's germline CDR1 is MNHEY and CDR2 SVGAGI. V lost 4 bases and J lost 2, with 12 bases in between. The CDR3 runs to 14 residues. The CDR3: CASSWGGLTYEQYF. CDR3 DNA: TGTGCCAGCAGTTGGGGGGGCTTGACCTACGAGCAGTACTTC.

This chain uses TRBV13 with TRBJ2-7; 7 bases agree with TRBD1. The CDR3 length is 15 residues. The J segment lost 2 bases and the V segment lost 2 bases, leaving 6 bases of the junction unmatched. The germline V gene has CDR1 PRHDT and CDR2 FYEKMQ (reference sequence). The CDR3 region is CASSLMGQRPYEQYF. CDR3 nucleotides: TGTGCCAGCAGCTTAATGGGACAGAGGCCCTACGAGCAGTACTTC.

The chain couples TRBV12-3 or TRBV12-4 to TRBJ2-3, with a weak D call TRBD2 (5 bases). Trimming pared 1 base from V and 6 bases from J, leaving 8 bases between. This CDR3 is 13 amino acids long. The CDR3: CASSLGGFDTQYF. In nucleotides, the CDR3 is TGTGCCAGCAGTTTAGGCGGGTTCGATACGCAGTATTTT.